The rows below give T cell receptor beta chains drawn from one sample of a study of blood T cell repertoires in COVID-19. Assay: immunoSEQ multiplex PCR; the TCRdb copy retains only in-frame clones and omits some. This sample yields 200,000 to 250,000 clones, of which about 90% are seen a single time; under 1.5% belongs to the top ten. The sequencing input was peripheral blood. Every receptor here comes from a man older than 75 with acute or convalescent COVID-19. The CDR3 runs from the conserved cysteine through the conserved F or W. The D gene is left open where the match is weak. A row's size may be missing; if present it is once, few, many or a size class.

>TRBJ2-5|TRBD1|TRBV24-1|once
CATSDPNRGRETQYF
TGTGCCACCAGTGATCCAAACAGGGGGCGAGAGACCCAGTACTTC
>TRBJ1-3|.|TRBV18|few
CASSPPAGRGNTIYF
TGTGCCAGCTCACCACCGGCAGGCCGGGGAAACACCATATATTTT
>TRBJ1-1|.|TRBV7-2|.
CASSPGGAYTEAFF
TGTGCCAGCAGCCCGGGGGGGGCCTACACTGAAGCTTTCTTT
>TRBJ1-5|.|TRBV15|.
CATRRDFNQPQHF
TGTGCCACCAGGAGGGATTTTAATCAGCCCCAGCATTTT
>TRBJ2-7|TRBD1|TRBV19|.
CASSIGGTGDEQYF
TGTGCCAGTAGTATAGGAGGAACAGGGGACGAGCAGTACTTC
>TRBJ2-1|TRBD2|TRBV27|once
CASSTPGLAGPPNEQFF
TGTGCCAGCAGTACTCCGGGACTAGCGGGACCCCCCAATGAGCAGTTCTTC
>TRBJ2-7|.|TRBV18|.
CASSPLTGEGFYEQYF
TGTGCCAGCTCACCTTTGACAGGGGAGGGCTTCTACGAGCAGTACTTC
>TRBJ1-1|TRBD1|TRBV27|.
CASSPRDRGFMNTEAFF
TGTGCCAGCAGTCCCCGGGACAGGGGTTTCATGAACACTGAAGCTTTCTTT
>TRBJ1-1|TRBD1|TRBV5-4|.
CASSITPTGGFTEAFF
TGTGCCAGCAGCATCACCCCGACAGGGGGGTTCACTGAAGCTTTCTTT
>TRBJ2-2|TRBD1|TRBV7-9|.
CASSPDRVGGELFF
TGTGCCAGCAGCCCTGACAGGGTGGGCGGGGAGCTGTTTTTT
>TRBJ2-7|TRBD2|TRBV27|.
CASTPFGLAGDEQYF
TGTGCCAGCACCCCTTTCGGACTAGCGGGAGACGAGCAGTACTTC
>TRBJ1-1|.|TRBV20-1|once
CSASPRGFF
TGCAGTGCTAGTCCAAGGGGTTTCTTT
>TRBJ2-3|.|TRBV29-1|.
CSAVFEGDPTDTQYF
TGCAGCGCCGTGTTCGAGGGGGACCCAACAGATACGCAGTATTTT
>TRBJ2-7|TRBD1|TRBV29-1|.
CSVGQLQGQLDEQYF
TGCAGCGTTGGACAATTGCAGGGACAGCTCGACGAGCAGTACTTC
>TRBJ2-1|.|TRBV6-5|.
CASQDSIYNEQFF
TGTGCCAGCCAGGATTCTATTTACAATGAGCAGTTCTTC
>TRBJ1-4|.|TRBV4-3|.
CASSQDTGGSGEKLFF
TGCGCCAGCAGCCAAGATACAGGAGGGAGTGGAGAAAAACTGTTTTTT
>TRBJ2-2|.|TRBV11-3|.
CASSPRPEDGELFF
TGTGCCAGCAGCCCCCGACCCGAGGACGGGGAGCTGTTTTTT
>TRBJ1-6|.|TRBV10-3|.
CAIRDNYNSPLHF
TGTGCCATCAGGGACAATTATAATTCACCCCTCCACTTT
>TRBJ2-1|TRBD2|TRBV6-5|once
CASTLVAGAKQFF
TGTGCCAGCACGTTGGTGGCGGGAGCGAAGCAGTTCTTC
>TRBJ1-2|TRBD1|TRBV4-1|.
CASSPSTGNLYGYTF
TGCGCCAGCAGCCCATCGACAGGGAACCTCTATGGCTACACCTTC
>TRBJ2-5|.|TRBV6-6|.
CASRQGLETQYF
TGTGCCAGCAGACAGGGTTTAGAGACCCAGTACTTC
>TRBJ1-5|TRBD1|TRBV19|once
CASSIEGQINQPQHF
TGTGCCAGTAGTATAGAGGGACAGATAAATCAGCCCCAGCATTTT
>TRBJ2-3|TRBD2|TRBV29-1|.
CSVLKGGGADTQYF
TGCAGCGTTCTCAAGGGCGGGGGGGCGGATACGCAGTATTTT
>TRBJ2-1|TRBD1|TRBV24-1|.
CATSDTLGQGTSYNEQFF
TGTGCCACCAGTGACACCCTAGGACAGGGCACGTCCTACAATGAGCAGTTCTTC
>TRBJ2-3|TRBD1|TRBV7-6|.
CASSPGRQGIDTQYF
TGTGCCAGCAGCCCTGGGAGACAGGGGATTGATACGCAGTATTTT
>TRBJ1-6|.|TRBV10-3|.
CAISVGDNSPLHF
TGTGCCATCAGTGTAGGGGATAATTCACCCCTCCACTTT
>TRBJ2-5|TRBD2|TRBV9|.
CASSVGGGLQETQYF
TGTGCCAGCAGCGTGGGCGGGGGACTCCAAGAGACCCAGTACTTC
>TRBJ2-1|.|TRBV14|many
CASGKGRSYNEQFF
TGTGCCAGCGGAAAGGGGAGGTCCTACAATGAGCAGTTCTTC
>TRBJ2-2|.|TRBV28|.
CASRGHANTGELFF
TGTGCCAGCAGGGGACACGCGAACACCGGGGAGCTGTTTTTT